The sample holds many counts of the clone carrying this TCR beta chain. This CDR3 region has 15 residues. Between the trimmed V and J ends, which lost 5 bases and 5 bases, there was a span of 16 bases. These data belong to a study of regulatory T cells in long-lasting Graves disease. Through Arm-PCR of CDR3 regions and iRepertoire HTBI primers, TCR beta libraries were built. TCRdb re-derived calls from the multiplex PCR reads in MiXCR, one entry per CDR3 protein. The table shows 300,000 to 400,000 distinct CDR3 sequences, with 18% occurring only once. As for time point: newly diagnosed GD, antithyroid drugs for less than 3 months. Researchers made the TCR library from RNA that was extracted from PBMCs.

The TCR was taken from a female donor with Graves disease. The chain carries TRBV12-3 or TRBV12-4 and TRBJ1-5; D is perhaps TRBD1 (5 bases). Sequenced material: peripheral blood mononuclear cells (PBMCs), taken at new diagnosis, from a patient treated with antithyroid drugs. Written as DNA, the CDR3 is TGTGCCAGCAGTCCTAGGGGAGCTAGGCATCAGCCCCAGCATTTT. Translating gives CASSPRGARHQPQHF.